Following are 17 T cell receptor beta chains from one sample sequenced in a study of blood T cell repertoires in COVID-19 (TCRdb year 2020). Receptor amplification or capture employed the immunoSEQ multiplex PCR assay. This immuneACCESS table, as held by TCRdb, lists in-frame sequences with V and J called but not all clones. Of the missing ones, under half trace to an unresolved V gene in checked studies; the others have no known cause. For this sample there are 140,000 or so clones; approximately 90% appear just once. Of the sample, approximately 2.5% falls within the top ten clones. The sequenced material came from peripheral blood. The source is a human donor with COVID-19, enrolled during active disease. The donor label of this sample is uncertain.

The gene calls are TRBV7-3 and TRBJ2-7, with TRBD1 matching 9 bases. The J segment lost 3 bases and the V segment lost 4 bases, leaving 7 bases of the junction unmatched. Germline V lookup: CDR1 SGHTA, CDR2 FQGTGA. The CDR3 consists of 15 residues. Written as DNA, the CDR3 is TGTGCCAGCAGCTACAAACCGGGACAGGGCTACGAGCAGTACTTC. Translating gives CASSYKPGQGYEQYF.

This CDR3 reads CASSSTGGTQPQHF. The CDR3 bases are TGTGCCAGCAGCTCGACCGGGGGGACCCAGCCCCAGCATTTT. The V call is TRBV7-2, the J call TRBJ1-5; tentative D call: TRBD1 (5 bases). Germline-derived CDR1 and CDR2 are SGHTA and FQGNSA. This CDR3 is built from 14 residues. V dropped 4 bases and J dropped 7 bases, with 14 bases sitting between them.

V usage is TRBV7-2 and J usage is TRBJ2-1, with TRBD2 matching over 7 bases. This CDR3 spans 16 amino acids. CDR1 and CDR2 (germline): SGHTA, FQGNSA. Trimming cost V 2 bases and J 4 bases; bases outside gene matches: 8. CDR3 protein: CASSLTVASGYNEQFF. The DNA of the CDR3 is TGTGCCAGCAGCTTAACGGTCGCTAGCGGATACAATGAGCAGTTCTTC. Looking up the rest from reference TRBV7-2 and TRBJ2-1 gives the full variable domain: GAGVSQSPSNKVTEKGKDVELRCDPISGHTALYWYRQSLGQGLEFLIYFQGNSAPDKSGLPSDRFSAERTGGSVSTLTIQRTQQEDSAVYLCASSLTVASGYNEQFFGPGTRLTVL.

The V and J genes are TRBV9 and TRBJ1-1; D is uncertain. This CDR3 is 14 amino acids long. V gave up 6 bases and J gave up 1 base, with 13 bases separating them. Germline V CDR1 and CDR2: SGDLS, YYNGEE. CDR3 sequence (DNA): TGTGCCAGCACCCCCCAGGCCCCGAACACTGAAGCTTTCTTT. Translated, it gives CASTPQAPNTEAFF.

For the CDR3, the DNA is TGTGCCAGCAGCTTTGGGACTAGCGGGGAGGAGTTCTTC. The encoded protein is CASSFGTSGEEFF. The chain employs TRBV5-6 and TRBJ2-1; 13 bases are a match to TRBD2. The V gene's germline CDR1 is SGHDT and CDR2 YYEEEE. This CDR3 has 13 residues. The J segment lost 14 bases and the V segment lost 2 bases, leaving 4 bases of the junction unmatched.

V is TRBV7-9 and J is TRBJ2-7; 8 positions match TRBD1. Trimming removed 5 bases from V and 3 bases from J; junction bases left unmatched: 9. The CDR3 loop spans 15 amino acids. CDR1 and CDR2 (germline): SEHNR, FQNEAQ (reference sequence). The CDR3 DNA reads TGTGCCAGCAGCGGTGGGACAGGCGTTTTCTACGAGCAGTACTTC. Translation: CASSGGTGVFYEQYF.

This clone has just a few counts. CDR3 in DNA: TGCGCCAGCAGCCAAGTCCCTACAGATACGCAGTATTTT. Translating gives CASSQVPTDTQYF. The chain carries TRBV4-1 and TRBJ2-3; D is undetermined. From germline, CDR1 is MGHRA and CDR2 YSYEKL. Trimming pared 1 base from V and 3 bases from J, leaving 5 bases between. The CDR3 is made up of 13 amino acids.

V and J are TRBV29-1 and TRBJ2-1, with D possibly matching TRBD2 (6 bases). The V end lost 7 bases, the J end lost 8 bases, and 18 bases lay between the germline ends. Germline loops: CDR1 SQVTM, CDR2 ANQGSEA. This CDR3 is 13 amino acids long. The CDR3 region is CSGYGTPGHEQFF. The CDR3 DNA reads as TGCAGCGGTTACGGGACTCCCGGCCATGAGCAGTTCTTC.

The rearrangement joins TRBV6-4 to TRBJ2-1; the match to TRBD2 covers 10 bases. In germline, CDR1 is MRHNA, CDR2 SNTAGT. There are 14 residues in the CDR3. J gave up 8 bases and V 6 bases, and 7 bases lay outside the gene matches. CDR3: CASSILAGSYEQFF. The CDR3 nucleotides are TGTGCCAGCAGCATACTAGCGGGGTCTTATGAGCAGTTCTTC.

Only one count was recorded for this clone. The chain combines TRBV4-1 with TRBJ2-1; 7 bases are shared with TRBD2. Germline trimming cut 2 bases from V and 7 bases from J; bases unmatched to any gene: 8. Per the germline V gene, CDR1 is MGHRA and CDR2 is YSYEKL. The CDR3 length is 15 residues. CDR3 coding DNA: TGCGCCAGCAGCCAAACTGGGGGGGTCCGGAATGAGCAGTTCTTC. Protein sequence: CASSQTGGVRNEQFF.

The CDR3 here is CASSLGQGVYEQYF. Written as DNA, the CDR3 is TGCGCCAGCAGCTTGGGACAGGGGGTATACGAGCAGTACTTC. The chain is built from TRBV5-1 and TRBJ2-7, with 9 nucleotides matching TRBD1. Germline trimming cut 0 bases from V and 4 bases from J; bases unmatched to any gene: 2. Germline values: CDR1 SGHRS, CDR2 YFSETQ. The CDR3 sequence is 14 residues long.

The CDR3 nucleotides are TGCGCCAGCAGCTTGGTCATGGATACGCAGTATTTT. Encoded protein: CASSLVMDTQYF. V is TRBV5-1 and J is TRBJ2-3; D gene ambiguous. V shed 0 bases and J shed 6 bases, with 5 bases lying between them. Germline CDR1 SGHRS, CDR2 YFSETQ. The CDR3 is made up of 12 amino acids.

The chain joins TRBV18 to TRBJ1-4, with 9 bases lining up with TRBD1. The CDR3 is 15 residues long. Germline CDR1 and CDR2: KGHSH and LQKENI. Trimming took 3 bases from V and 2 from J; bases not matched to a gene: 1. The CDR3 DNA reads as TGTGCCAGCTCACCCGACAGGGGGACTAATGAAAAACTGTTTTTT. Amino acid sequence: CASSPDRGTNEKLFF.

CDR3 in DNA: TGTGCCAGCAGTTTCGGGGAGACCCAGTACTTC. Amino acid sequence: CASSFGETQYF. V and J are TRBV12-3 or TRBV12-4 and TRBJ2-5; D is ambiguous. This CDR3 has 11 residues. Trimming shortened V by 3 bases and J by 5 bases, and 4 bases separated the two germline ends.

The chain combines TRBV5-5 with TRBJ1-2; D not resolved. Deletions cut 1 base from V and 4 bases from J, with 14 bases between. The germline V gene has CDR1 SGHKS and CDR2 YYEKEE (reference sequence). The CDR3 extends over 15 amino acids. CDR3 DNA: TGTGCCAGCAGCTTGTTTCGGGAGGAGTTCTATGGCTACACCTTC. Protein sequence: CASSLFREEFYGYTF.

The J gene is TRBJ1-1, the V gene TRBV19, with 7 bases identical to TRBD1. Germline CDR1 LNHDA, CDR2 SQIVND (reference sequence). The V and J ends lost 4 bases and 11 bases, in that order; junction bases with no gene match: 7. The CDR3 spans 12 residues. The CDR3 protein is CASSTRDSWAFF. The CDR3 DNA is TGTGCCAGTAGTACGAGGGACAGCTGGGCTTTCTTT.

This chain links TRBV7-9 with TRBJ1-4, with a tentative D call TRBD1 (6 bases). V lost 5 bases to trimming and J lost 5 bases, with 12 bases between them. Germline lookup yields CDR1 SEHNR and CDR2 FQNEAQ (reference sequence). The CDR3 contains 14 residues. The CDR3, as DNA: TGTGCCAGCAGCCTTAGGACAGACAATGAAAAACTGTTTTTT. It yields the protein CASSLRTDNEKLFF.